These 32 T cell receptor beta chains originate from one sample sequenced in a study of regulatory T cells in long-lasting Graves disease. Arm-PCR with iRepertoire HTBI primers amplified the CDR3 regions for these TCR beta libraries. TCRdb fed the multiplex PCR reads into MiXCR, producing one record per CDR3 protein. Here the sample spans 540,000 or so distinct CDR3 sequences, roughly 14% being singletons. As to time point: newly diagnosed GD, antithyroid drugs for less than 3 months. After RNA was extracted from PBMCs, the TCR library was made from it. The sample was also linked to a second study, of T cells in Graves' hyperthyroidism and ophthalmopathy.

Sequencing was performed on peripheral blood mononuclear cells (PBMCs), taken at new diagnosis, from a patient treated with antithyroid drugs. Receptor source: a young man with Graves disease.

This clonotype showed up many times. The rearrangement links TRBV28 to TRBJ1-5; D is unresolved. Germline CDR1 MDHEN, CDR2 SYDVKM. Trimming left V 5 bases short and J 5 bases short, with 13 bases between. The CDR3 loop spans 14 amino acids. The CDR3 nucleotides are TGTGCCAGCAGTCTGTACCAACCGGATCAGCCCCAGCATTTT. Amino acid sequence: CASSLYQPDQPQHF.

Concerning this clonotype: A read error is likely here: a far larger clone is one base away. The rearrangement links TRBV12-3 or TRBV12-4 to TRBJ1-5; 8 bases map to TRBD1. J gave up 4 bases and V 6 bases, and 8 bases lay outside the gene matches. CDR3 size: 15 residues. CDR3 protein: CASRGDRGPNQPQHF. CDR3 nucleotide sequence: TGTGCCAGCAGGGGAGACAGGGGTCCGAATCAGCCCCAGCATTTT.

This clonotype was counted between two and nine times. The gene calls are TRBV29-1 and TRBJ2-5; no definite D call. Germline V gene sequence: CDR1 SQVTM, CDR2 ANQGSEA. Deletions cut 0 bases from V and 5 bases from J, with 13 bases between. CDR3 length: 14 residues. CDR3 sequence (DNA): TGCAGCGTTGAAGAGGGCACTTCCCAGGAGACCCAGTACTTC. Its translation: CSVEEGTSQETQYF. The full variable domain, rest sourced from reference TRBV29-1 and TRBJ2-5, is SAVISQKPSRDICQRGTSLTIQCQVDSQVTMMFWYRQQPGQSLTLIATANQGSEATYESGFVIDKFPISRPNLTFSTLTVSNMSPEDSSIYLCSVEEGTSQETQYFGPGTRLLVL.

In this sample, this clonotype turned up once. The chain combines TRBV24-1 with TRBJ1-4; the D gene is possibly TRBD1 (5 bases). The CDR3 runs to 13 residues. The V and J ends lost 8 bases and 7 bases respectively, with 13 bases between them. The germline gives CDR1 KGHDR, CDR2 SFDVKD. CDR3 sequence (DNA): TGTGCCACCAAGGGACGAGGGAGTGAAAAACTGTTTTTT. Its protein product is CATKGRGSEKLFF.

In this sample, this clonotype turned up a few times. The gene calls are TRBV11-2 and TRBJ2-1; D is perhaps TRBD1 or TRBD2 (5 bases each). This CDR3 contains 15 residues. Germline-derived CDR1 and CDR2 are SGHAT and FQNNGV. V was shortened by 8 bases and J by 4 bases, with 18 bases between the two germline ends. For the CDR3, the DNA is TGTGCCAGCTCCCAACCGGGACGGACGTACAATGAGCAGTTCTTC. This codes for CASSQPGRTYNEQFF.

This clonotype showed up many times. This chain connects TRBV20-1 to TRBJ2-2, with D possibly matching TRBD2 (5 bases). V was trimmed by 1 base and J by 5 bases, leaving 11 bases between them. This CDR3 is built from 14 residues. In germline, CDR1 is DFQATT, CDR2 SNEGSKA (reference sequence). The CDR3 spells CSARALGMTGELFF. The CDR3 DNA sequence: TGCAGTGCTAGAGCCCTCGGGATGACCGGGGAGCTGTTTTTT.

This chain joins TRBV30 and TRBJ2-4; tentative D call: TRBD1 (5 bases). CDR3 length: 15 amino acids. Looked up from germline, CDR1 is GTSNPN and CDR2 is SVGIG (reference sequence). V lost 4 bases, J lost 1 base, and 14 bases lay in between. CDR3 in amino acids: CAWTPWGSAKNIQYF. CDR3 sequence (DNA): TGTGCCTGGACTCCGTGGGGCAGCGCCAAAAACATTCAGTACTTC.

A note on this clonotype: This clone may be a read error of a much larger clone one base away. The chain combines TRBV20-1 with TRBJ2-1; D gene ambiguous. The V gene lost 2 bases and the J gene lost 0 bases, with 11 bases spanning the gap. This CDR3 region has 15 residues. In germline, CDR1 is DFQATT, CDR2 SNEGSKA (reference sequence). CDR3 amino acids: CSARFDHSSYNEQFF. In DNA, the CDR3 is TGCAGTGCTAGATTCGACCACAGCTCCTACAATGAGCAGTTCTTC.

This clonotype has a handful of counts. The chain is built from TRBV27 and TRBJ2-7; either TRBD1 or TRBD2 may supply D (5 bases each). The CDR3 has 14 residues. Germline CDR1 and CDR2: MNHEY and SMNVEV (reference sequence). Trimming stripped 6 bases from V and 3 bases from J, with 15 bases between. The CDR3 sequence is CASRTRDLGYEQYF. For the CDR3, the DNA is TGTGCCAGCAGGACCCGGGACCTCGGCTACGAGCAGTACTTC.

This clonotype appeared many times. The V call is TRBV12-3 or TRBV12-4, the J call TRBJ2-1; 8 bases agree with TRBD2. V gave up 8 bases and J gave up 6 bases; unmatched junction bases: 9. The CDR3 loop spans 14 amino acids. CDR3: CASARGLVFNEQFF. In DNA form, the CDR3 reads TGTGCCAGCGCACGGGGACTAGTTTTCAATGAGCAGTTCTTC.

The table lists this clonotype with many counts. The J gene is TRBJ2-3, the V gene TRBV12-3 or TRBV12-4; 13 bases line up with TRBD2. This CDR3 has 15 residues. Trimming removed 7 bases from V and 4 bases from J; junction bases left unmatched: 5. DNA for the CDR3: TGTGCCAGCAAATTACTAGCGGGAGGGGCAGATACGCAGTATTTT. Translating it yields CASKLLAGGADTQYF.

The chain uses TRBV6-9 and TRBJ2-1; 7 nucleotides match TRBD2. The CDR3 length is 14 residues. Unmatched junction bases numbered 4, after V lost 2 bases and J lost 6 bases. Looked up from germline, CDR1 is MNHGY and CDR2 is SVAAGI. The CDR3 spells CASSYTSGGNEQFF. In nucleotides, the CDR3 is TGTGCCAGCAGTTATACCTCGGGGGGCAATGAGCAGTTCTTC.

This clonotype was found many times. The rearrangement uses TRBV19 and TRBJ1-1, with unresolved D. Between the trimmed V and J ends, which lost 4 bases and 10 bases, there was a span of 16 bases. This CDR3 comprises 13 residues. Per the germline V gene, CDR1 is LNHDA and CDR2 is SQIVND (reference sequence). CDR3 sequence reads: CASSRARRERAFF. CDR3 nucleotides: TGTGCCAGTAGTAGGGCGAGGAGGGAGCGAGCTTTCTTT.

This clonotype was picked up many times. The J gene is TRBJ1-6, the V gene TRBV7-9; no clear D. CDR3 length equals 13 residues. V lost 7 bases to trimming and J lost 4 bases, with 8 bases between them. Per germline, CDR1 SEHNR and CDR2 FQNEAQ (reference sequence). DNA for the CDR3: TGTGCCAGCACGATCTCTTATAATTCACCCCTCCACTTT. It yields the protein CASTISYNSPLHF.

This chain links TRBV9 with TRBJ1-5; D is unresolved. Germline CDR1 SGDLS, CDR2 YYNGEE. CDR3 length: 14 residues. Trimming took 2 bases from V and 3 from J, leaving 9 bases between them. In DNA, the CDR3 is TGTGCCAGCAGCGTGGACGGCCTCAATCAGCCCCAGCATTTT. It specifies CASSVDGLNQPQHF.

This clonotype was detected only a few times. The chain is built from TRBV30 and TRBJ1-1; TRBD1 matches at 8 bases. The CDR3 contains 12 residues. Germline CDR1 is GTSNPN and CDR2 is SVGIG (reference sequence). Losses at the gene ends were 3 bases for V and 6 bases for J; bases not matched to a gene: 3. The CDR3 coding sequence is TGTGCCTGGAGGGACAGGGTGGCTGAAGCTTTCTTT. Protein product: CAWRDRVAEAFF.

In its sample, this clonotype was seen many times. This chain's CDR3 is CASSRVAVETQYF. The CDR3 DNA reads as TGTGCCAGCAGTCGAGTAGCGGTAGAGACCCAGTACTTC. The chain uses TRBV28 and TRBJ2-5, with D perhaps TRBD2 (6 bases). The CDR3 contains 13 residues. Deletions cut 5 bases from V and 4 bases from J, with 11 bases between. The V gene's germline CDR1 is MDHEN and CDR2 SYDVKM.

This clonotype turned up a few times. The chain couples TRBV10-3 to TRBJ2-7; 7 bases align to TRBD1. Germline V gene lookup returns CDR1 ENHRY and CDR2 SYGVKD. The CDR3 spans 16 residues. V lost 0 bases to trimming and J lost 0 bases; unmatched junction nucleotides: 5. CDR3 in DNA: TGTGCCATCAGTGAGTCCTGGGGACAGAACTCCTACGAGCAGTACTTC. It translates to CAISESWGQNSYEQYF.

This clonotype was recorded at least ten times. The chain carries TRBV12-3 or TRBV12-4 and TRBJ1-2, with D possibly being TRBD1 (5 bases). Trimming cost V 5 bases and J 6 bases, with 16 bases left between them. The CDR3 extends over 14 amino acids. CDR3: CASSVPGPPNGYTF. CDR3 sequence (DNA): TGTGCCAGCAGTGTTCCGGGACCTCCAAATGGCTACACCTTC.

The V gene is TRBV5-1, the J gene TRBJ1-2; D might be TRBD1 (5 bases). V shed 0 bases and J shed 5 bases, with 14 bases lying between them. The CDR3 is made up of 15 amino acids. CDR1 is SGHRS and CDR2 is YFSETQ in the germline V gene. The CDR3 spells CASSLGPRVGYGYTF. The CDR3 coding sequence is TGCGCCAGCAGCTTGGGCCCCAGGGTGGGGTATGGCTACACCTTC.

There are many counts of this clonotype. The J gene is TRBJ1-1, the V gene TRBV12-3 or TRBV12-4, with no clear D. V shed 3 bases and J shed 0 bases, with 8 bases lying between them. CDR3 size: 14 residues. CDR3 loop: CASSFSTVNTEAFF. The CDR3 DNA reads TGTGCCAGCAGTTTCTCAACAGTGAACACTGAAGCTTTCTTT.

This chain joins TRBV24-1 and TRBJ2-7; 8 nucleotides agree with TRBD2. The germline V gene encodes CDR1 KGHDR and CDR2 SFDVKD. V shed 3 bases and J 6 bases; nucleotides not matched to a gene: 6. The CDR3 runs 14 residues. The CDR3 DNA reads TGTGCCACCAGTGATAGCGGGAGACGCGCCGAGCAGTACTTC. This gives the protein CATSDSGRRAEQYF.

This clonotype appeared a few times. This chain links TRBV5-1 with TRBJ2-7; 7 nucleotides agree with TRBD2. CDR1 is SGHRS and CDR2 is YFSETQ in the germline V gene. V trimming: 4 bases; J trimming: 5 bases; junction bases outside the gene matches: 9. The CDR3 extends over 14 amino acids. CDR3 DNA sequence: TGCGCCAGCAGCCCCCCCTCCGGGGGGAACGAGCAGTACTTC. Its protein is CASSPPSGGNEQYF.

This clonotype has more than one count but fewer than ten. The rearrangement links TRBV5-4 to TRBJ2-5; the match to TRBD2 covers 10 bases. CDR3 length equals 16 residues. V trimming: 2 bases; J trimming: 3 bases; junction bases outside the gene matches: 7. CDR1 is SGHNT, CDR2 YYREEE, per germline (reference sequence). In DNA, the CDR3 is TGTGCCAGCAGCTTTGCGTCTAGCGGGAGAGAAGAGACCCAGTACTTC. This translates into CASSFASSGREETQYF.

Of note for this clonotype: A much larger clone differs by one base, so this may be a read error. The J gene is TRBJ2-1, the V gene TRBV7-3, with 8 positions matching TRBD2. The germline V gene encodes CDR1 SGHTA and CDR2 FQGTGA. The CDR3 is 13 amino acids. The CDR3 sequence: CTSHYTTSAEQFF. The DNA of the CDR3 is TGTACCAGCCACTATACGACTAGCGCTGAGCAGTTCTTC. Complete variable domain (other parts from reference TRBV7-3 and TRBJ2-1): GAGVSQTPSNKVTEKGKYVELRCDPISGHTALYWYRQSLGQGPEFLIYFQGTGAADDSGLPNDRFFAVRPEGSVSTLKIQRTERGDSAVYLCTSHYTTSAEQFFGPGTRLTVL.

This clonotype was seen many times. The CDR3 DNA sequence: TGTGCCACCAGCATAACTAGCGGGAGGGCAGATACGCAGTATTTT. This translates into CATSITSGRADTQYF. The chain uses TRBV15 and TRBJ2-3, with 13 nucleotides matching TRBD2. Trimming cost V 4 bases and J 4 bases; bases outside gene matches: 2. Per the germline V gene, CDR1 is LNHNV and CDR2 is YYDKDF (reference sequence). This CDR3 is built from 15 residues.

This clonotype was recorded at least ten times. The chain recombines TRBV7-2 with TRBJ2-5; D is unclear. V lost 1 base to trimming and J lost 5 bases, with 14 bases between them. This CDR3 contains 15 residues. Germline CDR1 and CDR2: SGHTA and FQGNSA. In nucleotides, the CDR3 is TGTGCCAGCAGCTTAGGCTGGACCGCTAGGGAGACCCAGTACTTC. Translating gives CASSLGWTARETQYF.

As to this clonotype: With a much larger clone just one base away, this may be a read error. The V and J genes are TRBV13 and TRBJ2-7; 7 nucleotides agree with TRBD2. The J segment lost 5 bases and the V segment lost 6 bases, leaving 7 bases of the junction unmatched. The CDR3 runs to 13 residues. Germline loops: CDR1 PRHDT, CDR2 FYEKMQ (reference sequence). The CDR3 region is CASRAGGSHEQYF. CDR3 sequence (DNA): TGTGCCAGCAGGGCCGGGGGGAGCCACGAGCAGTACTTC.

There are many counts of this clonotype. The rearrangement joins TRBV10-1 to TRBJ1-2, with TRBD1 as a possible D gene (5 bases). Germline CDR1 reads WNHNN; CDR2 reads SYGVQD (reference sequence). The CDR3 is 16 residues long. The V end lost 6 bases, the J end lost 1 base, and 18 bases lay between the germline ends. CDR3 protein: CASSRGVLVLNYGYTF. For the CDR3, the DNA is TGCGCCAGCAGCCGAGGGGTTCTCGTCCTTAACTATGGCTACACCTTC.

This clonotype was observed a few times. The rearrangement joins TRBV6-1 to TRBJ1-2; D gene ambiguous. Germline V gives CDR1 MNHNS, CDR2 SASEGT. The CDR3 spans 15 residues. V lost 5 bases and J lost 4, with 17 bases in between. DNA for the CDR3: TGTGCCAGCAGTCGCCTAGGAGTTTCGGGCTATGGCTACACCTTC. Residues: CASSRLGVSGYGYTF.

This clonotype was seen at least ten times. The V gene is TRBV11-1, the J gene TRBJ2-3; no clear D. The CDR3 is 12 residues long. Germline assignment: CDR1 SGHAT and CDR2 FQDESV (reference sequence). The V and J ends lost 5 bases and 15 bases respectively, with 18 bases between them. CDR3 sequence: CASSGESRTYYF. CDR3 nucleotide sequence: TGTGCCAGCAGCGGTGAGAGCCGTACGTATTATTTT.

This chain joins TRBV29-1 and TRBJ1-5; 10 bases fit TRBD1. J was trimmed by 5 bases and V by 6 bases; bases with no gene match: 7. The CDR3 has 14 amino acids. CDR1 SQVTM and CDR2 ANQGSEA come from the germline V gene. CDR3 DNA: TGCAGCGTGAGGGACAGGGGAGGAGATCAGCCCCAGCATTTT. Its translation: CSVRDRGGDQPQHF. Full variable domain (rest looked up from reference TRBV29-1 and TRBJ1-5): SAVISQKPSRDICQRGTSLTIQCQVDSQVTMMFWYRQQPGQSLTLIATANQGSEATYESGFVIDKFPISRPNLTFSTLTVSNMSPEDSSIYLCSVRDRGGDQPQHFGDGTRLSIL.